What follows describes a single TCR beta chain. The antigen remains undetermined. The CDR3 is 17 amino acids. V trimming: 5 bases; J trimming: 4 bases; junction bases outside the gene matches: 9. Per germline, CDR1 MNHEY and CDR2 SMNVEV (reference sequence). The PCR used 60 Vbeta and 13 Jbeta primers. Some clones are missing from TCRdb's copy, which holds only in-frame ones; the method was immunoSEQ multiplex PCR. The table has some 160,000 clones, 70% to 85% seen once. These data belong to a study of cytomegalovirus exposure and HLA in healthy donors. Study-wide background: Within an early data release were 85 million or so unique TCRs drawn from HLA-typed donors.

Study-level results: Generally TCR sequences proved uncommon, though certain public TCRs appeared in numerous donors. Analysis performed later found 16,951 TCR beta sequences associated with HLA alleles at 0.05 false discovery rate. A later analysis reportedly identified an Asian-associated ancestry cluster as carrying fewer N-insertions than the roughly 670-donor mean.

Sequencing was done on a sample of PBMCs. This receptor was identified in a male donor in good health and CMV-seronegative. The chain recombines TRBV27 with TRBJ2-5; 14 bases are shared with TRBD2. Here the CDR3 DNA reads TGTGCCAGCAGTCGTCGACTAGCGGGAGGGCCAAGAGAGACCCAGTACTTC. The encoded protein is CASSRRLAGGPRETQYF.